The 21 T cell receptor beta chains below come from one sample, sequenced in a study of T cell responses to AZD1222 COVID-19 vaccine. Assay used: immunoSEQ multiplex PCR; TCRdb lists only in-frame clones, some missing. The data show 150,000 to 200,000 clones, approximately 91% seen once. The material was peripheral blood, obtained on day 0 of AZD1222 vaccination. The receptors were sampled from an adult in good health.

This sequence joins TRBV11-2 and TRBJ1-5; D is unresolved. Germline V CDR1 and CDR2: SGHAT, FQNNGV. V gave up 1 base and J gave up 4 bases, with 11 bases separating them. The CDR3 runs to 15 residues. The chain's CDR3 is CASSLVYGSNQPQHF. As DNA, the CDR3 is TGTGCCAGCAGCTTAGTGTACGGGAGTAATCAGCCCCAGCATTTT.

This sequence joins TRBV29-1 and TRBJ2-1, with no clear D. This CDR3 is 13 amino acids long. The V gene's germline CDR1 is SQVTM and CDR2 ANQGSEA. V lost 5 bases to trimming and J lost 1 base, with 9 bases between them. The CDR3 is CSVRRESYNEQFF. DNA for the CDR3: TGCAGCGTTAGACGTGAGTCCTACAATGAGCAGTTCTTC.

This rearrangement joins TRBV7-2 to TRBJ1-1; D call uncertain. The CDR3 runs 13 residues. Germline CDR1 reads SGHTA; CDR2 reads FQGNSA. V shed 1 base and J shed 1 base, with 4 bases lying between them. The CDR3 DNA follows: TGTGCCAGCAGCTTAGGGGCGAACACTGAAGCTTTCTTT. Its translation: CASSLGANTEAFF.

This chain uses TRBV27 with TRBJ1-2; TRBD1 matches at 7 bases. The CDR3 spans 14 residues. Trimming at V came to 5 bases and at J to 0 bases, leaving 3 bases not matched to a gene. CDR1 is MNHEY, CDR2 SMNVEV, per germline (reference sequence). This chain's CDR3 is CASSPGQSNYGYTF. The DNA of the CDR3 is TGTGCCAGCAGTCCGGGACAGTCTAACTATGGCTACACCTTC.

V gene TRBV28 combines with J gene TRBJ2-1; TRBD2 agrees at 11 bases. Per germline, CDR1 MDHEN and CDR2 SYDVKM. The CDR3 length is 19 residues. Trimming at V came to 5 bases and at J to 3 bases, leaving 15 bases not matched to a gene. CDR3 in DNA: TGTGCCAGCAGTCATATAGCGGGGACTAGCGGCCAACGCTACAATGAGCAGTTCTTC. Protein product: CASSHIAGTSGQRYNEQFF.

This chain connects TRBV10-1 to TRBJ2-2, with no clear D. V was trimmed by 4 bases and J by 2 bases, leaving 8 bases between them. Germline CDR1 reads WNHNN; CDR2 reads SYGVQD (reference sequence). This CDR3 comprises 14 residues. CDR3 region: CASSVTFNTGELFF. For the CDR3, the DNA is TGCGCCAGCAGTGTAACTTTCAACACCGGGGAGCTGTTTTTT.

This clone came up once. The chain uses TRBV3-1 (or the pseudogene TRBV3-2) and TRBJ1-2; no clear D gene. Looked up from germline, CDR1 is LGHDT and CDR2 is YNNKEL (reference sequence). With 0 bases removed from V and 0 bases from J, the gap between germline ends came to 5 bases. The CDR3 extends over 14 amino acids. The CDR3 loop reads CASSQDGANYGYTF. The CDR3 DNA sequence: TGTGCCAGCAGCCAAGATGGCGCTAACTATGGCTACACCTTC.

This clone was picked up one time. CDR3 sequence reads: CASSLAGAYEQYF. CDR3 nucleotide sequence: TGTGCCAGCAGCTTAGCTGGTGCCTACGAGCAGTACTTC. The rearrangement links TRBV7-9 to TRBJ2-7; D is ambiguous. Germline lookup yields CDR1 SEHNR and CDR2 FQNEAQ (reference sequence). V lost 0 bases and J lost 2, with 5 bases in between. The CDR3 length is 13 residues.

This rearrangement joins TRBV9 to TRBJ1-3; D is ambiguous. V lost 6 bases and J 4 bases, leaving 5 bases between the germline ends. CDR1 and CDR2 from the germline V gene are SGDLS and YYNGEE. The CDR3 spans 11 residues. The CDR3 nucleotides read TGTGCCAGCACAGCCGGAAACACCATATATTTT. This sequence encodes CASTAGNTIYF.

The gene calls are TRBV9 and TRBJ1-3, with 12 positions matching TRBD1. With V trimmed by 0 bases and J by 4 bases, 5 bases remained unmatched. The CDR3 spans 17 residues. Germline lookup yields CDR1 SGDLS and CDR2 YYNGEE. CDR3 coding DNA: TGTGCCAGCAGCGTAGGGGACAGGGGGCGATCCGGAAACACCATATATTTT. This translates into CASSVGDRGRSGNTIYF. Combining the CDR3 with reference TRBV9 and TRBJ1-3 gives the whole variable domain DSGVTQTPKHLITATGQRVTLRCSPRSGDLSVYWYQQSLDQGLQFLIQYYNGEERAKGNILERFSAQQFPDLHSELNLSSLELGDSALYFCASSVGDRGRSGNTIYFGEGSWLTVV.

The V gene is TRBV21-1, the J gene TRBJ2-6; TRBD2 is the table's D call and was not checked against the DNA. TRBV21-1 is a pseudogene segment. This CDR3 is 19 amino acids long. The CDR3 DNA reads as TGTGCCAGCAGCAAAGAAGCGGGCAGGATCGGGTCTGGGGCCAACGTCCTGACTTTC. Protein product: CASSKEAGRIGSGANVLTF.

CDR3 sequence: CATNQSEEQFF. CDR3 in DNA: TGTGCCACCAATCAGAGTGAAGAGCAGTTCTTC. J is TRBJ2-1 and V is TRBV19; no clear D. The germline V gene encodes CDR1 LNHDA and CDR2 SQIVND (reference sequence). There are 11 residues in the CDR3. With 10 bases removed from V and 10 bases from J, the gap between germline ends came to 14 bases.

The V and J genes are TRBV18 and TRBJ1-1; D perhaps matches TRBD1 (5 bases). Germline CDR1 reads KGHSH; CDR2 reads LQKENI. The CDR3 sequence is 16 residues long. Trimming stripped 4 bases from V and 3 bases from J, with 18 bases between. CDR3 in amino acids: CASSRRRGGEDTEAFF. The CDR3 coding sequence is TGTGCCAGCTCACGACGGCGGGGCGGTGAGGACACTGAAGCTTTCTTT. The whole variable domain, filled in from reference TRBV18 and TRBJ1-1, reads NAGVMQNPRHLVRRRGQEARLRCSPMKGHSHVYWYRQLPEEGLKFMVYLQKENIIDESGMPKERFSAEFPKEGPSILRIQQVVRGDSAAYFCASSRRRGGEDTEAFFGQGTRLTVV.

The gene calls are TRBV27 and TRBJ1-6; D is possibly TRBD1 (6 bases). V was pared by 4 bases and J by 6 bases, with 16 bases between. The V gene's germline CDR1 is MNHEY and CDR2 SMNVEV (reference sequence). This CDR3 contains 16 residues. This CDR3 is CASSSNPGHRNSPLHF. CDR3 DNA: TGTGCCAGCAGTTCTAATCCGGGACATCGTAATTCACCCCTCCACTTT.

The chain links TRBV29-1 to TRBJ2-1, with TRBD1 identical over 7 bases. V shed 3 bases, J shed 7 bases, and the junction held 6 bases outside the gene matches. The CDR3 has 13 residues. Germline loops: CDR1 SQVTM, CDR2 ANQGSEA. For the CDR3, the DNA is TGCAGCGTTGAGACAGGGTGGGTTAATGAGCAGTTCTTC. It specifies CSVETGWVNEQFF.

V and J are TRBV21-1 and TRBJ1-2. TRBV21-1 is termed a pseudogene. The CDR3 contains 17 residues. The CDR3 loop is CASSKVSEPLSSSGYTF. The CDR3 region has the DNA TGTGCCAGCAGCAAAGTTTCCGAACCCCTGAGCTCGTCTGGCTACACCTTC.

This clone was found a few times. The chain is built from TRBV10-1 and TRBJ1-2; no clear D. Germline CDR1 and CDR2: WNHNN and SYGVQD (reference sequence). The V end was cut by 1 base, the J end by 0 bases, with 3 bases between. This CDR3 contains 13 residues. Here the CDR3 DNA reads TGCGCCAGCAGTGAGTTGCCTAACTATGGCTACACCTTC. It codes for CASSELPNYGYTF.

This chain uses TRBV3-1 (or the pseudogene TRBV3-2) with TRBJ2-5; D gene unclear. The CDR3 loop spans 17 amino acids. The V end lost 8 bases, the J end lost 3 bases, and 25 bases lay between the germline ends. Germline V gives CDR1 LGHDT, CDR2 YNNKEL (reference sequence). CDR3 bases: TGTGCCAGCTCAGGTGGGCAAGCTGTGGGTCCTAAAGAGACCCAGTACTTC. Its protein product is CASSGGQAVGPKETQYF.

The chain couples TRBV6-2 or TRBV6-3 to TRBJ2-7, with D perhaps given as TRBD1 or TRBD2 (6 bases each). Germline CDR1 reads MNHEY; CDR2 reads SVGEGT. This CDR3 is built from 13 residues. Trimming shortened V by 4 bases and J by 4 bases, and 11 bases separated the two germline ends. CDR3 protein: CASSLGGIYEQYF. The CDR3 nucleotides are TGTGCCAGCAGTTTAGGGGGGATTTACGAGCAGTACTTC.

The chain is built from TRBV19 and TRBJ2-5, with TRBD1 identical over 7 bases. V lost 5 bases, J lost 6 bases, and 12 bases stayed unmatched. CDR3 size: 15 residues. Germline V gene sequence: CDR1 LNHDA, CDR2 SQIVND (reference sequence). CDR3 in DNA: TGTGCCAGTAGTCCCGGACAGGCGGCTTCGCAGACCCAGTACTTC. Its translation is CASSPGQAASQTQYF.

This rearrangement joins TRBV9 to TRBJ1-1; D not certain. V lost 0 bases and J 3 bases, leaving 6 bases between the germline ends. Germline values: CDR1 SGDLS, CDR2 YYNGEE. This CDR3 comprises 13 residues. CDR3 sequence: CASSVGSHTEAFF. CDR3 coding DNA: TGTGCCAGCAGCGTAGGCAGTCACACTGAAGCTTTCTTT.